This T cell receptor (beta chain) was captured by sequencing in a study of blood T cell repertoires in COVID-19. Measured with immunoSEQ multiplex PCR; TCRdb has only the in-frame clones, and not every one. The sample has around 480,000 clones, roughly 87% seen once. Germline trimming cut 5 bases from V and 1 base from J; bases unmatched to any gene: 6. This CDR3 is built from 14 residues. CDR1 and CDR2 from the germline V gene are DFQATT and SNEGSKA (reference sequence). The specimen sequenced was PBMCs or T cells enriched from blood (not recorded which). This sequence originates from a woman under 30 who had recovered from COVID-19. The chain combines TRBV20-1 with TRBJ2-7; 9 bases match TRBD1. Here the CDR3 reads CSARGQGPSYEQYF. The CDR3 bases are TGCAGTGCTCGTGGACAGGGGCCTTCCTACGAGCAGTACTTC.